Following are 14 T cell receptor beta chains from one sample sequenced in a study of blood T cell repertoires in COVID-19. Libraries were prepared by immunoSEQ multiplex PCR; TCRdb keeps only in-frame clonotypes and omits some of them. This table has around 43,000 clones, more than 75% appearing once. Material: peripheral blood. Every receptor here comes from a man between 65 and 85 years old with acute or convalescent COVID-19.

The chain uses TRBV19 and TRBJ2-7, with a weak D call TRBD1 (5 bases). V shed 2 bases and J shed 0 bases, with 8 bases lying between them. Germline values: CDR1 LNHDA, CDR2 SQIVND (reference sequence). The CDR3 runs 14 residues. CDR3 in DNA: TGTGCCAGTAGTATATCGACAGACTCCTACGAGCAGTACTTC. This encodes CASSISTDSYEQYF.

This clone was counted only a few times. The chain joins TRBV5-4 to TRBJ2-1; D gene uncertain. This CDR3 has 15 amino acids. V was shortened by 4 bases and J by 0 bases, with 11 bases between the two germline ends. Per the germline V gene, CDR1 is SGHNT and CDR2 is YYREEE (reference sequence). This chain's CDR3 is CASSAKSSSYNEQFF. Here the CDR3 DNA reads TGTGCCAGCAGCGCGAAGTCGAGCTCCTACAATGAGCAGTTCTTC.

This chain joins TRBV15 and TRBJ1-2; TRBD1 is a possible D gene (5 bases). This CDR3 contains 16 residues. Trimming shortened V by 1 base and J by 4 bases, and 16 bases separated the two germline ends. Per germline, CDR1 LNHNV and CDR2 YYDKDF (reference sequence). The CDR3 nucleotides read TGTGCCACCAGCAGAGCATACGGGGGTGCGGGCTATGGCTACACCTTC. Its translation is CATSRAYGGAGYGYTF.

This clone was observed once. The V and J genes are TRBV11-3 and TRBJ1-6; D perhaps matches TRBD1 (5 bases). Germline V gene data show CDR1 as SGHNT and CDR2 as YENEEA. V was cut by 2 bases and J by 6 bases, with 8 bases left in between. The CDR3 contains 14 residues. CDR3 in DNA: TGTGCCAGCAGCTTATCAGGGTTTAATTCACCCCTCCACTTT. Translating gives CASSLSGFNSPLHF.

There are a few counts of this clone. The V gene is TRBV6-2 or TRBV6-3, the J gene TRBJ1-1; TRBD1 aligns across 7 bases. Trimming removed 4 bases from V and 11 bases from J; junction bases left unmatched: 4. This CDR3 contains 11 residues. The germline CDR1 and CDR2 sequences are MNHEY and SVGEGT. The CDR3 protein is CASSWGQWAFF. The DNA of the CDR3 is TGTGCCAGCAGTTGGGGACAGTGGGCTTTCTTT.

The rearrangement uses TRBV28 and TRBJ2-5; 8 bases match TRBD1. J gave up 2 bases and V 10 bases, and 3 bases lay outside the gene matches. CDR1 is MDHEN and CDR2 is SYDVKM in the germline V gene. The CDR3 has 12 residues. The CDR3 region is CATGQAQETQYF. As DNA, the CDR3 is TGTGCCACGGGACAGGCTCAAGAGACCCAGTACTTC.

The rearrangement links TRBV7-3 to TRBJ2-7, with 10 positions matching TRBD1. V was clipped by 8 bases and J by 3 bases; unmatched bases: 4. The length of the CDR3 is 13 residues. Germline V gene sequence: CDR1 SGHTA, CDR2 FQGTGA. DNA for the CDR3: TGTGCCAGCGGACGGGACAGGGGCTACGAGCAGTACTTC. Amino acids: CASGRDRGYEQYF.

V gene TRBV5-1 combines with J gene TRBJ1-1; 9 bases align to TRBD1. The CDR3 is 14 residues long. Germline V CDR1 and CDR2: SGHRS, YFSETQ. V was clipped by 4 bases and J by 1 base; unmatched bases: 2. DNA of the CDR3: TGCGCCAGCAGCCAACAGGGGGCGAACACTGAAGCTTTCTTT. Translating gives CASSQQGANTEAFF. Full variable domain (rest looked up from reference TRBV5-1 and TRBJ1-1): KAGVTQTPRYLIKTRGQQVTLSCSPISGHRSVSWYQQTPGQGLQFLFEYFSETQRNKGNFPGRFSGRQFSNSRSEMNVSTLELGDSALYLCASSQQGANTEAFFGQGTRLTVV.

This clone was recorded only once. This CDR3 is CASSRPGALNEKLFF. The DNA of the CDR3 is TGTGCCAGCTCACGTCCAGGGGCCCTTAATGAAAAACTGTTTTTT. The V and J genes are TRBV18 and TRBJ1-4, with D possibly TRBD1 on 6 matching bases. Per germline, CDR1 KGHSH and CDR2 LQKENI. This CDR3 is built from 15 residues. Trimming left V 4 bases short and J 4 bases short, with 13 bases between.

The V and J genes are TRBV12-3 or TRBV12-4 and TRBJ1-5; 7 bases align to TRBD1. The CDR3 has 13 residues. The trim removed 5 bases at V and 5 bases at J, leaving 3 bases unmatched. The CDR3 protein is CASSRQGDQPQHF. The CDR3 DNA reads TGTGCCAGCAGTAGACAGGGAGATCAGCCCCAGCATTTT.

This clone is medium-sized (0.01 to 0.1%) by share. The CDR3 reads CASSGYQGRNSPLHF. The CDR3 DNA follows: TGTGCCAGCAGCGGCTATCAGGGTCGAAATTCACCCCTCCACTTT. The chain uses TRBV5-8 and TRBJ1-6; weak D call: TRBD1 (5 bases). Trimming pared 4 bases from V and 7 bases from J, leaving 15 bases between. The CDR3 has 15 amino acids. CDR1 is SGHTS, CDR2 YDEGEE, per germline.

The chain combines TRBV3-1 (or the pseudogene TRBV3-2) with TRBJ1-2; TRBD1 is a possible D gene (5 bases). The length of the CDR3 is 14 residues. Trimming pared 6 bases from V and 2 bases from J, leaving 13 bases between. Per the germline V gene, CDR1 is LGHDT and CDR2 is YNNKEL (reference sequence). CDR3 protein: CASRPGGSNYGYTF. CDR3 coding DNA: TGTGCCAGCAGACCGGGGGGGAGCAACTATGGCTACACCTTC.

The chain has TRBV25-1 and TRBJ1-2; TRBD1 agrees at 7 bases. Germline V CDR1 and CDR2: MGHDK, SYGVNS. The CDR3 contains 16 residues. V gave up 6 bases and J gave up 8 bases; unmatched junction bases: 18. CDR3 DNA sequence: TGTGCCAGCAGCGGAACCGGGACAGCGGGCCTTGAAGGCTACACCTTC. Translated, it gives CASSGTGTAGLEGYTF.

The chain uses TRBV6-5 and TRBJ1-2, with a weak D call TRBD1 (5 bases). The CDR3 has 15 amino acids. The V gene lost 0 bases and the J gene lost 8 bases, with 16 bases spanning the gap. Germline V lookup: CDR1 MNHEY, CDR2 SVGAGI. CDR3 sequence: CASSYSAQGGRGYTF. The CDR3 DNA follows: TGTGCCAGCAGTTACTCCGCCCAGGGCGGTAGAGGCTACACCTTC.